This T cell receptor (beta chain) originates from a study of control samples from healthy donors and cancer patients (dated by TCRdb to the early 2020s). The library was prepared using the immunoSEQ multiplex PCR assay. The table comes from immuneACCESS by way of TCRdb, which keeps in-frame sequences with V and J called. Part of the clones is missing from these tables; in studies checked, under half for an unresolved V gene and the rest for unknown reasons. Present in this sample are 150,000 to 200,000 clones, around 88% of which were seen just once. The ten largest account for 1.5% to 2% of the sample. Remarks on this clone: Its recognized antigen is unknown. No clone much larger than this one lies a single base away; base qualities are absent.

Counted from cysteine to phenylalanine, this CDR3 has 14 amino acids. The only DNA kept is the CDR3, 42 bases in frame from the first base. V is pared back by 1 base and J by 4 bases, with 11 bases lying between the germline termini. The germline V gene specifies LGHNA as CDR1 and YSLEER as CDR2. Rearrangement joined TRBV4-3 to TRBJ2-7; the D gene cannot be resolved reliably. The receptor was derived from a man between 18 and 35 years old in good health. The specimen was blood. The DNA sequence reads TGCGCCAGCAGCCAAGGGGTTGCCAGATACGAGCAGTACTTC. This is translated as CASSQGVARYEQYF.